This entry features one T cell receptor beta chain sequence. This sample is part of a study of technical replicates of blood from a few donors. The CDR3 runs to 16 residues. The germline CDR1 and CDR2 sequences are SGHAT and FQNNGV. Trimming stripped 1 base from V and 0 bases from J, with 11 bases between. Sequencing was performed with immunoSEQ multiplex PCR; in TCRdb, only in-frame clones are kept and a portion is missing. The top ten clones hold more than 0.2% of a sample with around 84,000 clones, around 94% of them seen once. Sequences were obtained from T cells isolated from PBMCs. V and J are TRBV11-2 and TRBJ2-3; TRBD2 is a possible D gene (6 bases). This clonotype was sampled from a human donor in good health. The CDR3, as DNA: TGTGCCAGCAGCTTAGTCGGGGGATCTAGCACAGATACGCAGTATTTT. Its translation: CASSLVGGSSTDTQYF.